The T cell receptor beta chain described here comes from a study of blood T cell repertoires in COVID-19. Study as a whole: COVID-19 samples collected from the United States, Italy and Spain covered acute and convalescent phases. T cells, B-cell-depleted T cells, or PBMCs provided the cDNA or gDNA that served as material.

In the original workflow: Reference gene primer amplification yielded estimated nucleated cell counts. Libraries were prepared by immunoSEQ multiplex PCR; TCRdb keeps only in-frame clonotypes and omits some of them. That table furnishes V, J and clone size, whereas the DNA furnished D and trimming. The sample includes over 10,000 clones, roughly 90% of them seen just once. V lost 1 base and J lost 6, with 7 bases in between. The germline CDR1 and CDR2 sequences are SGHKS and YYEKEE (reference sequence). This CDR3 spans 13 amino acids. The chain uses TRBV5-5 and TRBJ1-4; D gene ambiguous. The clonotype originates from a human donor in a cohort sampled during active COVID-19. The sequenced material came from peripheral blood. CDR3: CASSLFGDEKLFF. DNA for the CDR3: TGTGCCAGCAGCTTGTTCGGGGATGAAAAACTGTTTTTT.